The 5 T cell receptor beta chains in this list originate from one sample, sequenced in a study of T cells in Graves' hyperthyroidism and ophthalmopathy. RNA transcripts were the template for amplifying TCR beta CDR3 regions. The HTBI primer set served for first-round RT-PCR of the TCR CDR3. TCRdb fed the multiplex PCR reads into MiXCR, producing one record per CDR3 protein. The sample contains about 250,000 distinct CDR3 sequences, around 22% of which appear only once. Specimen: blood. The receptors originated from a man under 40 with Graves' ophthalmopathy.

This clonotype was seen only a few times. The gene calls are TRBV7-9 and TRBJ2-7, with D perhaps assigned TRBD1 or TRBD2 (5 bases each). Trimming stripped 6 bases from V and 2 bases from J, with 14 bases between. This CDR3 spans 14 amino acids. Per germline, CDR1 SEHNR and CDR2 FQNEAQ (reference sequence). In DNA form, the CDR3 reads TGTGCCAGCAGGGGCGGGTGGGGCACCTACGAGCAGTACTTC. This encodes CASRGGWGTYEQYF. The full variable domain, completed using reference TRBV7-9 and TRBJ2-7, is DTGVSQNPRHKITKRGQNVTFRCDPISEHNRLYWYRQTLGQGPEFLTYFQNEAQLEKSRLLSDRFSAERPKGSFSTLEIQRTEQGDSAMYLCASRGGWGTYEQYFGPGTRLTVT.

Only a few counts were recorded for this clonotype. The chain carries TRBV4-1 and TRBJ2-7; TRBD2 agrees at 10 bases. V dropped 4 bases and J dropped 3; count of bases not matched to a gene: 9. This CDR3 has 16 amino acids. Germline CDR1 and CDR2: MGHRA and YSYEKL. The CDR3 sequence: CASSRVLAGLLYEQYF. The DNA for the CDR3 is TGCGCCAGCAGCCGGGTACTAGCGGGACTTCTCTACGAGCAGTACTTC.

Only a few counts were recorded for this clonotype. The rearrangement links TRBV2 to TRBJ1-2; D gene unclear. Trimming stripped 7 bases from V and 0 bases from J, with 15 bases between. Germline values: CDR1 SNHLY, CDR2 FYNNEI. The CDR3 covers 15 residues. The CDR3 coding sequence is TGTGCCAGCATGGCAGATGGCTTAGCTAACTATGGCTACACCTTC. Translation: CASMADGLANYGYTF.

The chain uses TRBV11-3 and TRBJ2-2, with 7 positions matching TRBD2. Germline assignment: CDR1 SGHNT and CDR2 YENEEA. CDR3 length: 15 amino acids. J was trimmed by 3 bases and V by 4 bases; bases with no gene match: 5. This chain's CDR3 is CASSSRTRDTGELFF. In nucleotides, the CDR3 is TGTGCCAGCAGCTCCCGGACTAGGGACACCGGGGAGCTGTTTTTT.

The chain has TRBV24-1 and TRBJ2-7, with unresolved D. Germline V CDR1 and CDR2: KGHDR, SFDVKD. Trimming left V 2 bases short and J 7 bases short, with 17 bases between. The CDR3 spans 15 residues. Written as DNA, the CDR3 is TGTGCCACCAGTGATTCAGACCCGCTTACGAAGGAGCAGTACTTC. This gives the protein CATSDSDPLTKEQYF.